The 28 T cell receptor beta chains below were found in one sample sequenced in a study of blood T cells in healthy people across ages. For the second PCR, which ran for about 7 to 12 cycles, a sample-barcoded 5' primer and a J-beta primer mix were used. TCRdb reanalysed the 5' RACE reads using MiXCR and keeps one entry per CDR3 protein. Among around 1,600,000 distinct CDR3 sequences listed, 40% to 45% were seen once. The sequencing sample was made of blood. These receptors all come from a woman aged 18-30 years in good health.

The chain carries TRBV27 and TRBJ2-1; D remains ambiguous. Germline-derived CDR1 and CDR2 are MNHEY and SMNVEV (reference sequence). V was pared by 0 bases and J by 2 bases, with 11 bases between. The CDR3 covers 16 residues. For the CDR3, the DNA is TGTGCCAGCAGTTTATCCCTTTTGATTGCCTACAATGAGCAGTTCTTC. Translating gives CASSLSLLIAYNEQFF.

This clonotype was recorded a few times. V is TRBV7-9 and J is TRBJ2-7; weak D call: TRBD1 (6 bases). The last part of the DNA fits TRBJ2-5 better; the J call may be wrong. The CDR3 is 15 amino acids. Looked up from germline, CDR1 is SEHNR and CDR2 is FQNEAQ (reference sequence). The CDR3 DNA reads TGTGCCAGCAGCTTAACAGGGTCGATGGGGGAGACCCAGTACTTC. Protein product: CASSLTGSMGETQYF.

The J gene is TRBJ1-1, the V gene TRBV4-2; TRBD1 agrees at 7 bases. With 5 bases clipped from V and 3 bases from J, the junction kept 9 bases outside the gene matches. Germline CDR1 reads LGHNA; CDR2 reads YNFKEQ. The CDR3 covers 15 residues. The CDR3 here is CASSDRDRSDTEAFF. The DNA of the CDR3 is TGTGCCAGCAGCGACCGGGACAGAAGTGACACTGAAGCTTTCTTT.

This clonotype appeared a few times. The CDR3 here is CASRLATGSTGELFF. CDR3 nucleotide sequence: TGTGCCAGCAGGCTAGCGACAGGGTCCACCGGGGAGCTGTTTTTT. The chain carries TRBV12-3 or TRBV12-4 and TRBJ2-2, with a possible D match to TRBD1 (7 bases). The CDR3 loop spans 15 amino acids. V lost 6 bases and J 4 bases, leaving 15 bases between the germline ends.

V is TRBV29-1 and J is TRBJ2-7, with 7 positions matching TRBD1. Trimming cost V 6 bases and J 6 bases; bases outside gene matches: 11. Germline V gene data show CDR1 as SQVTM and CDR2 as ANQGSEA. CDR3 length equals 13 residues. The CDR3 here is CSVDTGVGFEQYF. The CDR3 coding sequence is TGCAGCGTCGACACAGGGGTCGGTTTCGAGCAGTACTTC.

V and J are TRBV7-2 and TRBJ2-5, with 8 bases aligning to TRBD1. The CDR3 totals 15 residues. V was clipped by 3 bases and J by 11 bases; unmatched bases: 14. CDR1 is SGHTA and CDR2 is FQGNSA in the germline V gene. DNA for the CDR3: TGTGCCAGCAGCTTCTCCACAGGGGGTTACAATGAGCAGTACTTC. Protein: CASSFSTGGYNEQYF. Variable domain in full (rest from reference TRBV7-2 and TRBJ2-5): GAGVSQSPSNKVTEKGKDVELRCDPISGHTALYWYRQSLGQGLEFLIYFQGNSAPDKSGLPSDRFSAERTGGSVSTLTIQRTQQEDSAVYLCASSFSTGGYNEQYFGPGTRLLVL.

Worth noting for this clonotype: An end of the junction does not agree with germline; a read error may underlie this. This chain connects TRBV29-1 to TRBJ2-2; D is undetermined. Germline-derived CDR1 and CDR2 are SQVTM and ANQGSEA. The CDR3 is 11 amino acids. CDR3 sequence: CSVDRSGELFF. The CDR3 DNA follows: TGCAGTGTTGATCGATCCGGGGAGCTGTTTTTT.

The chain recombines TRBV6-2 or TRBV6-3 with TRBJ2-3, with D hard to call. CDR3 length: 13 amino acids. Germline lookup yields CDR1 MNHEY and CDR2 SVGEGT. Trimming took 6 bases from V and 2 from J, leaving 9 bases between them. The CDR3 DNA follows: TGTGCCAGCAGGCCCGAGATCACAGATACGCAGTATTTT. Residues: CASRPEITDTQYF.

The genes are TRBV7-2 and TRBJ2-4; maybe TRBD2 (5 bases). This CDR3 has 12 amino acids. The germline gives CDR1 SGHTA, CDR2 FQGNSA. V was pared by 5 bases and J by 14 bases, with 16 bases between. The CDR3 DNA is TGTGCCAGCAGCACCACTAGGTACGAGGAGTACTTC. Translating it yields CASSTTRYEEYF. The full variable domain, completed using reference TRBV7-2 and TRBJ2-4, is GAGVSQSPSNKVTEKGKDVELRCDPISGHTALYWYRQSLGQGLEFLIYFQGNSAPDKSGLPSDRFSAERTGGSVSTLTIQRTQQEDSAVYLCASSTTRYEEYFGAGTRLSVL.

V and J are TRBV6-2 or TRBV6-3 and TRBJ2-7; no definite D call. In germline, CDR1 is MNHEY, CDR2 SVGEGT. The CDR3 spans 17 residues. Trimming pared 5 bases from V and 5 bases from J, leaving 25 bases between. The CDR3 nucleotides are TGTGCCAGCAGTGGCTCCTGGACCCTTCTTAACACGGACGAGCAGTACTTC. Protein sequence: CASSGSWTLLNTDEQYF.

V gene TRBV30 combines with J gene TRBJ2-5, with 10 bases identical to TRBD1. The J call is doubtful: the DNA matches TRBJ2-7 better. The V gene's germline CDR1 is GTSNPN and CDR2 SVGIG (reference sequence). The CDR3 is 12 amino acids. The DNA of the CDR3 is TGTGCCGTCCGGACAGGGGGGGACGAGCAGTACTTC. This translates into CAVRTGGDEQYF.

The J gene is TRBJ1-1, the V gene TRBV2; no definite D call. V lost 2 bases, J lost 0 bases, and 7 bases lay in between. This CDR3 region has 14 residues. Germline V gene lookup returns CDR1 SNHLY and CDR2 FYNNEI. The CDR3 loop is CASSERALNTEAFF. As DNA, the CDR3 is TGTGCCAGCAGTGAACGGGCACTGAACACTGAAGCTTTCTTT.

This clonotype was picked up many times. V usage is TRBV4-3 and J usage is TRBJ2-1, with D possibly matching TRBD2 (5 bases). This CDR3 contains 13 residues. The V end was cut by 3 bases, the J end by 7 bases, with 10 bases between. Germline CDR1 reads LGHNA; CDR2 reads YSLEER. The CDR3 region is CASSHNPGNEQFF. CDR3 bases: TGCGCCAGCAGCCATAATCCGGGGAATGAGCAGTTCTTC.

V is TRBV3-1 and J is TRBJ2-7; D remains ambiguous. The V end was cut by 5 bases, the J end by 7 bases, with 15 bases between. This CDR3 is built from 13 residues. CDR1 LGHDT and CDR2 YNNKEL come from the germline V gene (reference sequence). The CDR3 reads CASSTFPGNEQYF. The CDR3 bases are TGTGCCAGCAGCACCTTCCCCGGCAATGAGCAGTACTTC.

A note on this clonotype: Germline is not matched at one junction end, which may reflect a read error. The chain employs TRBV6-6 and TRBJ2-1; 10 bases line up with TRBD2. Germline V gives CDR1 MNHNY, CDR2 SVGAGI (reference sequence). This CDR3 is built from 17 residues. The CDR3 nucleotides are TGTGCCAGCAGCTGGGCTAGCGGGAGACAAGGCTACAATGAGCAGTTATTC. Encoded protein: CASSWASGRQGYNEQLF.

CDR3 protein: CAISGDRADLLLAKNIQYF. The CDR3 DNA follows: TGTGCCATCAGTGGCGACAGGGCTGACCTACTTTTAGCCAAAAACATTCAGTACTTC. The rearrangement links TRBV10-3 to TRBJ2-4; 7 nucleotides line up with TRBD1. Germline V gives CDR1 ENHRY, CDR2 SYGVKD. The J segment lost 0 bases and the V segment lost 4 bases, leaving 15 bases of the junction unmatched. This CDR3 region has 19 residues.

The chain recombines TRBV27 with TRBJ2-1, with TRBD2 identical over 9 bases. CDR1 and CDR2 from the germline V gene are MNHEY and SMNVEV (reference sequence). This CDR3 comprises 14 residues. Germline trimming cut 7 bases from V and 7 bases from J; bases unmatched to any gene: 8. CDR3 DNA: TGTGCCAGCATATCGCGGGAGGGCCATAATGAGCAGTTCTTC. Protein product: CASISREGHNEQFF.

The chain links TRBV6-4 to TRBJ2-3; TRBD1 agrees at 10 bases. With V trimmed by 9 bases and J by 4 bases, 7 bases remained unmatched. The germline V gene has CDR1 MRHNA and CDR2 SNTAGT. This CDR3 has 14 amino acids. The CDR3 protein is CASSGTGAADTQYF. The CDR3 region has the DNA TGTGCCAGTTCGGGGACAGGGGCTGCAGATACGCAGTATTTT.

A few counts support this clonotype. The CDR3 DNA follows: TGTGCCAGCAGTGTAGGACTAGGACGTTACGATGAGCAGTTCTTC. Its translation is CASSVGLGRYDEQFF. The chain combines TRBV12-3 or TRBV12-4 with TRBJ2-1, with 7 nucleotides matching TRBD2. The length of the CDR3 is 15 residues. After removal of 5 bases from V and 8 bases from J, the junction contained 12 bases not matched to a gene.

This clonotype showed up just a few times. The rearrangement uses TRBV6-1 and TRBJ2-5; 8 bases map to TRBD1. TRBJ2-7 explains the end of the DNA better; the J call may be wrong. CDR3 length: 15 amino acids. Germline V lookup: CDR1 MNHNS, CDR2 SASEGT. The CDR3 nucleotides read TGTGCCAGCAGTTCATTACCGGGACAGGAATACGAGCAGTACTTC. Amino acid sequence: CASSSLPGQEYEQYF.

The V and J genes are TRBV3-1 and TRBJ2-1; D is perhaps TRBD2 (6 bases). The V end lost 1 base, the J end lost 8 bases, and 12 bases lay between the germline ends. This CDR3 contains 14 residues. CDR1 LGHDT and CDR2 YNNKEL come from the germline V gene (reference sequence). The CDR3 sequence is CASSQVGGSHEQFF. CDR3 DNA: TGTGCCAGCAGCCAAGTTGGAGGGTCCCATGAGCAGTTCTTC.

The J gene is TRBJ2-3, the V gene TRBV4-1; D not resolved. Trimming stripped 0 bases from V and 11 bases from J, with 9 bases between. This CDR3 contains 12 residues. Germline V gene lookup returns CDR1 MGHRA and CDR2 YSYEKL. The chain's CDR3 is CASSQDGVRQYF. CDR3 nucleotides: TGCGCCAGCAGCCAAGATGGGGTCAGGCAGTATTTT.

The V call is TRBV19, the J call TRBJ1-1; TRBD1 agrees at 7 bases. After removal of 6 bases from V and 4 bases from J, the junction contained 11 bases not matched to a gene. The CDR3 is 15 amino acids. Per germline, CDR1 LNHDA and CDR2 SQIVND (reference sequence). In DNA form, the CDR3 reads TGTGCCAGTAGAGGGGCAGGGGGGATTGGCACTGAAGCTTTCTTT. It is translated as CASRGAGGIGTEAFF.

This chain joins TRBV4-3 and TRBJ2-1; 9 nucleotides line up with TRBD1. CDR3 size: 21 residues. After removal of 1 base from V and 2 bases from J, the junction contained 18 bases not matched to a gene. Germline-derived CDR1 and CDR2 are LGHNA and YSLEER. CDR3: CASSQVFSGTGRGLTYNEQFF. CDR3 bases: TGCGCCAGCAGCCAAGTCTTCTCCGGGACAGGGCGGGGTCTGACCTACAATGAGCAGTTCTTC.

The chain carries TRBV18 and TRBJ1-4; D is ambiguous. CDR3 size: 14 residues. Germline V gene lookup returns CDR1 KGHSH and CDR2 LQKENI. V was cut by 5 bases and J by 8 bases, with 15 bases left in between. The CDR3, as DNA: TGTGCCAGCTCATGGACCTCCGGATGGGAAAAACTGTTTTTT. Translation: CASSWTSGWEKLFF.

This clonotype was recorded a few times. The chain links TRBV7-9 to TRBJ2-3, with no clear D. The germline CDR1 and CDR2 sequences are SEHNR and FQNEAQ (reference sequence). The CDR3 covers 19 residues. V lost 2 bases and J lost 0, with 21 bases in between. CDR3 sequence: CASSLSGRTSTHSTDTQYF. The CDR3 DNA reads as TGTGCCAGCAGCTTATCGGGCCGCACCTCCACCCATAGCACAGATACGCAGTATTTT.

J is TRBJ1-1 and V is TRBV27; no definite D call. Germline V lookup: CDR1 MNHEY, CDR2 SMNVEV (reference sequence). The CDR3 has 13 amino acids. Trimming stripped 4 bases from V and 1 base from J, with 7 bases between. The CDR3 reads CASSWDQNTEAFF. The CDR3 nucleotides are TGTGCCAGCAGTTGGGATCAGAACACTGAAGCTTTCTTT.

This rearrangement joins TRBV5-1 to TRBJ1-1; unclear D gene. Germline V gene sequence: CDR1 SGHRS, CDR2 YFSETQ. The CDR3 is made up of 15 amino acids. Trimming left V 3 bases short and J 1 base short, with 13 bases between. The CDR3 nucleotides read TGCGCCAGCAGCTCGGACCGCATTCGGAACACTGAAGCTTTCTTT. This codes for CASSSDRIRNTEAFF.